Listed below are T cell receptor beta chains from one sample, sequenced in a study of neurological immune-mediated disorders. TCRdb fed the 5' RACE reads into MiXCR, producing one record per CDR3 protein. The sample has over 60,000 distinct CDR3 sequences, more than 4% seen once. Sequencing was carried out using PBMCs. The receptors shown here come from a woman in her fifties or sixties with multiple sclerosis. Each CDR3 is given with its conserved first and last residue. The order of the fields is clone size, CDR3 length, D gene, V gene, J gene, CDR3 DNA, CDR3 protein. D genes are given only for firm matches. Rows may omit the clone size; those that give it use once, few, many or a size class.

size: many; length: 13; D: -; V: TRBV5-1; J: TRBJ2-3; DNA: TGCGCCAGCAGTGGCGAAATTGGTGATACGCAGTATTTT; CDR3: CASSGEIGDTQYF
size: -; length: 13; D: -; V: TRBV7-2; J: TRBJ1-4; DNA: TGTGCCAGCAGCCGGGAAACGAATGAAAAACTGTTTTTT; CDR3: CASSRETNEKLFF
size: -; length: 13; D: TRBD1; V: TRBV13; J: TRBJ2-7; DNA: TGTGCCAGCAGAAATACAGGGGGCTACGAGCAGTACTTC; CDR3: CASRNTGGYEQYF
size: many; length: 16; D: TRBD1; V: TRBV7-2; J: TRBJ2-5; DNA: TGTGCCAGCAGCACCAACAGGGGGACCAGACAAGAGACCCAGTACTTC; CDR3: CASSTNRGTRQETQYF
size: many; length: 16; D: TRBD2; V: TRBV4-3; J: TRBJ2-1; DNA: TGCGCCAGCAGCCAAGCCTCTAGCGGGGGGATCAATGAGCAGTTCTTC; CDR3: CASSQASSGGINEQFF
size: -; length: 19; D: TRBD2; V: TRBV7-9; J: TRBJ2-5; DNA: TGTGCCAGCAGCTCCGTGGAAAGAAGGACTAGCGGGGGGCAAGAGACCCAGTACTTC; CDR3: CASSSVERRTSGGQETQYF
size: many; length: 12; D: -; V: TRBV29-1; J: TRBJ2-3; DNA: TGCAGCGGGTCAGGAGGCACAGATACGCAGTATTTT; CDR3: CSGSGGTDTQYF
size: many; length: 18; D: TRBD2; V: TRBV9; J: TRBJ2-5; DNA: TGTGCCAGCAGCGTAGGCCCCAGACTAGCGGGGAACCAAGAGACCCAGTACTTC; CDR3: CASSVGPRLAGNQETQYF
size: -; length: 13; D: TRBD2; V: TRBV19; J: TRBJ2-5; DNA: TGTGCCAGTAGTAAGGGACTACGGGAGACCCAGTACTTC; CDR3: CASSKGLRETQYF
size: -; length: 12; D: -; V: TRBV2; J: TRBJ2-3; DNA: TGTGCCAGTGAGGCAGATCAATCGACGCAGTATTTT; CDR3: CASEADQSTQYF
size: many; length: 15; D: TRBD1; V: TRBV27; J: TRBJ1-5; DNA: TGTGCCAGCAGTTTAGTCCAGGGGGACAATCAGCCCCAGCATTTT; CDR3: CASSLVQGDNQPQHF
size: few; length: 13; D: -; V: TRBV7-3; J: TRBJ2-5; DNA: TGTGCCAGCAGCTTAACATGGGAAGAGACCCAGTACTTC; CDR3: CASSLTWEETQYF
size: many; length: 15; D: TRBD2; V: TRBV7-2; J: TRBJ2-1; DNA: TGTGCCAGCAGCACCAGTAGCGGGGGGGCAAATGAGCAGTTCTTC; CDR3: CASSTSSGGANEQFF
size: many; length: 13; D: -; V: TRBV12-3/TRBV12-4; J: TRBJ1-4; DNA: TGTGCCAGCAGCTTCGGAGTTGATGAAAAACTGTTTTTT; CDR3: CASSFGVDEKLFF
size: many; length: 15; D: -; V: TRBV5-1; J: TRBJ1-5; DNA: TGCGCCAGCAGCTTGGCACAGGGACCTAATCAGCCCCAGCATTTT; CDR3: CASSLAQGPNQPQHF
size: many; length: 13; D: -; V: TRBV7-9; J: TRBJ1-5; DNA: TGTGCCAGCAGCTTAGGTTTCGATCAGCCCCAGCATTTT; CDR3: CASSLGFDQPQHF
size: many; length: 15; D: -; V: TRBV5-4; J: TRBJ2-6; DNA: TGTGCCAGCAGCTTGTGGGAGTCTGGGGCCAACGTCCTGACTTTC; CDR3: CASSLWESGANVLTF
size: -; length: 14; D: -; V: TRBV7-3; J: TRBJ2-1; DNA: TGTGCCGGATCCGTCCCGCCAATAGGGAATGAGCAGTTCTTC; CDR3: CAGSVPPIGNEQFF
size: many; length: 14; D: -; V: TRBV6-5; J: TRBJ2-3; DNA: TGTGCCAGCAGTCTGTCTTTTTTACTGGATACGCAGTATTTT; CDR3: CASSLSFLLDTQYF
size: -; length: 16; D: -; V: TRBV5-8; J: TRBJ2-3; DNA: TGTGCCAGCAGCTTGGGCAGGGGGGGATTCACAGATACGCAGTATTTT; CDR3: CASSLGRGGFTDTQYF
size: -; length: 18; D: TRBD2; V: TRBV7-8; J: TRBJ2-1; DNA: TGTGCCAGCAGCTTAGCGCGGCTAGCGGAGGGTGCACACAATGAGCAGTTCTTC; CDR3: CASSLARLAEGAHNEQFF
size: many; length: 15; D: TRBD1; V: TRBV7-9; J: TRBJ2-7; DNA: TGTGCCTCATGTTCCCGGGACAGGGAACCCCACGAGCAGTACTTC; CDR3: CASCSRDREPHEQYF
size: once; length: 13; D: -; V: TRBV18; J: TRBJ2-3; DNA: TGTGCCAGCTCCGGAGAGGGGTCAGATACGCAGTATTTT; CDR3: CASSGEGSDTQYF
size: many; length: 15; D: -; V: TRBV7-3; J: TRBJ2-1; DNA: TGTGCCAGCAGCCCCGGCTTAGCGCACCTCAATGAGCAGTTCTTC; CDR3: CASSPGLAHLNEQFF
size: many; length: 14; D: TRBD1; V: TRBV10-3; J: TRBJ2-5; DNA: TGTGCCATCAAGACGGGACAGACTGAAGAGACCCAGTACTTC; CDR3: CAIKTGQTEETQYF
size: many; length: 14; D: TRBD1; V: TRBV5-1; J: TRBJ2-4; DNA: TGCGCCAGCAGCTTGGGACAGGGGGTAGACATTCAGTACTTC; CDR3: CASSLGQGVDIQYF
size: many; length: 16; D: TRBD1; V: TRBV5-5; J: TRBJ2-1; DNA: TGTGCCAGCAGCCCGGGGGGGACAGGGGGTTACAATGAGCAGTTCTTC; CDR3: CASSPGGTGGYNEQFF
size: many; length: 14; D: -; V: TRBV10-3; J: TRBJ2-3; DNA: TGTGCCATCAGGCCTGGTGGAAGTACAGATACGCAGTATTTT; CDR3: CAIRPGGSTDTQYF
size: few; length: 14; D: -; V: TRBV5-1; J: TRBJ1-5; DNA: TGCGCCAGCAGCCTTGGACAGCATAATCAGCCCCAGAATTTT; CDR3: CASSLGQHNQPQNF
size: many; length: 15; D: -; V: TRBV5-5; J: TRBJ1-4; DNA: TGTGCCAGCAGCCGCGACCCCTCAACTAATGAAAAACTGTTTTTT; CDR3: CASSRDPSTNEKLFF
size: many; length: 15; D: -; V: TRBV15; J: TRBJ1-1; DNA: TGTGCCACCAACAAACCGACGGGGGGGACGACTGAAGCTTTCTTT; CDR3: CATNKPTGGTTEAFF
size: -; length: 14; D: -; V: TRBV19; J: TRBJ1-2; DNA: TGTGCCAGTAGTCCGGCAGGGGCAAGATATGGCTACACCTTC; CDR3: CASSPAGARYGYTF
size: many; length: 12; D: TRBD1; V: TRBV15; J: TRBJ1-2; DNA: TGTGCCACCAGCAGAGGGCAGGGGGTCTACACCTTC; CDR3: CATSRGQGVYTF
size: many; length: 15; D: -; V: TRBV7-3; J: TRBJ2-2; DNA: TGTGCCAGCAGCTCCGGGACAATAGGCACCGGGGAGCTGTTTTTT; CDR3: CASSSGTIGTGELFF
size: many; length: 15; D: -; V: TRBV20-1; J: TRBJ2-3; DNA: TGCAGTGCTAGATCTCGAGGGGAGGGCACAGATACGCAGTATTTT; CDR3: CSARSRGEGTDTQYF
size: many; length: 14; D: TRBD1; V: TRBV5-1; J: TRBJ1-1; DNA: TGCGCCAGCAGCGTGGGACAGCCTAACACTGAAGCTTTCTTT; CDR3: CASSVGQPNTEAFF
size: many; length: 14; D: -; V: TRBV6-1; J: TRBJ1-2; DNA: TGTGCCAGCAGTGCTACCGGGCGAGGCGATGGCTACACCTTC; CDR3: CASSATGRGDGYTF
size: few; length: 14; D: TRBD1; V: TRBV24-1; J: TRBJ1-5; DNA: TGTGCCACCGGGGGACAGGAATCCAATCAGCCCCAGCATTTT; CDR3: CATGGQESNQPQHF
size: few; length: 14; D: TRBD2; V: TRBV7-9; J: TRBJ2-2; DNA: TGTGCCAGCAGCCCTAGCGGGGCGACCGGGGAGCTGTTTTTT; CDR3: CASSPSGATGELFF
size: few; length: 12; D: -; V: TRBV7-2; J: TRBJ1-6; DNA: TGTGCCAGCAGCTCAAAGGGGACGCCCCTCCACTTT; CDR3: CASSSKGTPLHF
size: many; length: 14; D: TRBD1; V: TRBV11-2; J: TRBJ2-7; DNA: TGTGCCAGTTCCTACGGGACAGGGATGTACGAGCAGTACTTC; CDR3: CASSYGTGMYEQYF
size: many; length: 15; D: -; V: TRBV7-6; J: TRBJ2-1; DNA: TGTGCCAGCAGCTCCCTTATTCGTGCTTACAATGAGCAGTTCTTC; CDR3: CASSSLIRAYNEQFF
size: many; length: 16; D: TRBD1; V: TRBV4-1; J: TRBJ1-4; DNA: TGCGCCAGCAGCCAGGACAGGTTGAGCGGTAATGAAAAACTGTTTTTT; CDR3: CASSQDRLSGNEKLFF
size: -; length: 13; D: -; V: TRBV6-4; J: TRBJ1-5; DNA: TGTGCCAGGGCGGACCTGCTCAATCAGCCCCAGAATTTT; CDR3: CARADLLNQPQNF
size: many; length: 15; D: -; V: TRBV28; J: TRBJ1-1; DNA: TGTGCCAGCAGTTTAATTGTGCGCGGGAACACTGAAGCTTTCTTT; CDR3: CASSLIVRGNTEAFF
size: many; length: 15; D: -; V: TRBV5-1; J: TRBJ2-2; DNA: TGCGCCAGCAGCTTTGCGGTCACGAACACCGGGGAGCTGTTTTTT; CDR3: CASSFAVTNTGELFF
size: many; length: 13; D: -; V: TRBV6-5; J: TRBJ2-3; DNA: TGTGCCAGCAAGGTCCCAGGCACAGATACGCAGTATTTT; CDR3: CASKVPGTDTQYF
size: many; length: 14; D: -; V: TRBV15; J: TRBJ2-3; DNA: TGTGCCACCAGCAGAGGGGGGGAACGAGATACGCAGTATTTT; CDR3: CATSRGGERDTQYF
size: medium-sized; length: 14; D: -; V: TRBV29-1; J: TRBJ2-5; DNA: TGCAGCGTTGAGACGGGACTGGCGGGCGAGACCCAGTACTTC; CDR3: CSVETGLAGETQYF
size: many; length: 13; D: -; V: TRBV10-1; J: TRBJ2-2; DNA: TGCGCCGCTCCAATGCGGGGGCCCGGGGAGCTGTTTTTT; CDR3: CAAPMRGPGELFF
size: many; length: 15; D: -; V: TRBV19; J: TRBJ2-7; DNA: TGTGCCAGTAGTATCGAGTCAGGGATGATCCACGAGCAGTACTTC; CDR3: CASSIESGMIHEQYF
size: many; length: 18; D: TRBD2; V: TRBV4-1; J: TRBJ2-3; DNA: TGCGCCAGCAGCCAAGATTTCCTAGCGGGGAGCTTCACAGATACGCAGTATTTT; CDR3: CASSQDFLAGSFTDTQYF
size: many; length: 14; D: -; V: TRBV10-3; J: TRBJ2-3; DNA: TGTGCCATCAGTGAGTGGCTAGTAACAGATACGCAGTATTTT; CDR3: CAISEWLVTDTQYF
size: -; length: 13; D: -; V: TRBV2; J: TRBJ1-4; DNA: TGTGCCAGCAGTGGGGGAAAGAGCGAAAAACTGCTTTTT; CDR3: CASSGGKSEKLLF
size: many; length: 15; D: -; V: TRBV7-7; J: TRBJ2-3; DNA: TGTGCTAGCAGCTCCGACGGGGGGCCCCCAGATACGCAGTATTTT; CDR3: CASSSDGGPPDTQYF
size: many; length: 15; D: -; V: TRBV5-5; J: TRBJ2-3; DNA: TGTGCCAGCAGCTACCTAGCTGTAGGCACAGATACGCAGTATTTT; CDR3: CASSYLAVGTDTQYF